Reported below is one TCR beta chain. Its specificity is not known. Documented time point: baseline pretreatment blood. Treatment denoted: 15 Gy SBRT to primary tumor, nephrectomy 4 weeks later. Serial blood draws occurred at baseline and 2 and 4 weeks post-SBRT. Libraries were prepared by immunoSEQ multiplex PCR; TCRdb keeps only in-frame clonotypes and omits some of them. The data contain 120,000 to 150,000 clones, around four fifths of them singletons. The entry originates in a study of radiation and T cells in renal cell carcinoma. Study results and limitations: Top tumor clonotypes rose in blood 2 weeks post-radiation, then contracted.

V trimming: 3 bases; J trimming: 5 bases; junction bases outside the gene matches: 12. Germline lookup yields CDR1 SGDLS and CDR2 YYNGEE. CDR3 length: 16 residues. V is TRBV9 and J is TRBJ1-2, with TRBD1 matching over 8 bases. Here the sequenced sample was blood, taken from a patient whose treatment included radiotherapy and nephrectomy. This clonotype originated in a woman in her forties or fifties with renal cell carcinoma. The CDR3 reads CASSEGLGTGAYGYTF. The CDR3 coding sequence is TGTGCCAGCAGCGAGGGACTCGGGACAGGCGCGTATGGCTACACCTTC.